This TCR beta chain emerged from a study of molecular identifiers for immune sequencing clone quantification (dated by TCRdb to the late 2010s). Background for the entire study: For a replicate experiment, RNA from approximately 20,000 or 100,000 naive CD8 T cells was divided into five aliquots, of which four were sequenced. CD8 T cells were used in a methods study to benchmark molecular-identifier clustering-based TCR repertoire sequencing (MIDCIRS) and TCR RNA copy counting.

Regarding this clonotype: Its cognate antigen has yet to be identified. Qualities for individual bases were not recorded, and no much larger clone is one base off.

Library preparation was by PCR. Sequencing took place on a NextSeq 500. Bulk TCR libraries were prepared as previously described, using TCR primers listed in Table S5. Purification of total RNA was performed with the Qiagen AllPrep DNA/RNA kit. Reads from multiple sequencing runs of the same library were pooled before analysis. As for the original processing: Reads were retained only if the reads had an exact TCR constant sequence, and the retained reads were trimmed to 150 nt and grouped according to their 12-nt molecular barcodes. Reads within each barcode group were sub-clustered using a 15% Levenshtein threshold, and quality-weighted consensus sequences were constructed for each RNA molecule. Non-functional sequences were removed, as were lower-count sequences one edit away from another. On the basis of fitting two negative binomial distributions, barcode sub-clusters with fewer than 20% of the maximum read count were discarded. The raw public reads went through TCRdb reprocessing: fastp at Q25, MiXCR clone calling, in-frame beta chains kept. Each entry is one CDR3 protein sequence, shown with its most common DNA and genes. These V and J calls derive from TCRdb rather than the authors' analysis. Here the sample has approximately 550,000 distinct CDR3 sequences; under 30% occur a single time. Jointly, the top ten make up roughly 0.77% of the sample.

The CDR3 measures 16 amino acids from cysteine to phenylalanine. Here the CDR3 DNA is all that survives: 48 bases in frame from base 1. The germline V and J ends show losses of 0 bases and 5 bases respectively, and no gene match explains 6 bases of the junction. Findings and caveats that apply to the study as a whole: In CMV-specific effector cells, clones with more than 20 RNA copies accounted for over 99% of molecules, whereas in naive cells such clones accounted for under 1%. The naive libraries included spiked-in Jurkat TCR RNA (10 copies' worth), and this Jurkat TCR RNA is not part of the donor repertoire. The sizes of highly expanded clones could end up underestimated when identical TCR molecules share a barcode. About three recovered TCR RNA copies per cell were obtained by modeling, versus about ten by digital PCR, implying a capture efficiency of about 30%. Spiked-in Jurkat TCR RNA equal to a single cell's worth was reported to be detectable even within 1,100,000 naive CD8 T cells. Without barcode sub-clustering, chimeric consensus sequences inflated TCR diversity; chimeras reached as high as 47%.

Libraries of naive CD8 T cells were built from around 18,000 to 910,000 sorted cells, with 10%, 30% or 50% of the purified RNA used. Naive CD8 T cells, defined as CD8+CD4-CCR7+CD45RA+, were FACS-sorted into RLT Plus buffer on a BD FACSAria II. To test detection sensitivity, Jurkat RNA equal to 10 or so TCR copies was added to samples of about 20,000-1,000,000 naive CD8 T cells. CD8 T cells were enriched using RosetteSep CD8+ T Cell Enrichment Cocktail and Ficoll-Paque, and the enriched cells then underwent ACK red cell lysis. Recombination connected TRBV12-3 or TRBV12-4 to TRBJ2-3; TRBD1 fits 9 bases in the junction. The clonotype originates from a human donor in good health. Some libraries in this study had Jurkat cell RNA spiked in. Sequencing was carried out using naive CD8+ T cells from blood, with Jurkat cell RNA spiked in. What the cell subset or site label conveys for this sample: FACS-sorted CD8+CD4-CCR7+CD45RA+ naive T cells. The DNA is TGTGCCAGCAGTTTAGCTAGGACAGGGGAGGTAGATACGCAGTATTTT. This sequence encodes CASSLARTGEVDTQYF.